The 28 T cell receptor beta chains reported below all come from one sample, sequenced in a study of vaccination effects on CD4 cells after COVID-19 (dated 2022 in TCRdb). The protocol used for the library was the immunoSEQ multiplex PCR assay. The table was pulled from immuneACCESS by TCRdb, which kept in-frame rearrangements only. Such tables lose some clones; where checked, under half of the loss comes from unresolved V genes, and the rest has no known cause. The sample table lists roughly 68,000 clones, around two thirds of them with a count of one. The top ten clones comprise approximately 1.5% of the sample. No antigen has been assigned to these receptors. The ViraFEST assay stimulated PBMC with viral peptide pools and then used TCR sequencing to identify antigen-specific CD4+ T cell clonotypes by expansion. After around 10 days of culture, CD4+ T cells were isolated with the EasySep CD4+ T cell isolation kit. Participants received two doses of either the BNT162b2 or the mRNA-1273 mRNA SARS-CoV-2 vaccine.

The specimen comprised CD4+ T cells from PBMCs cultured with HCoV-229E spike peptides, sampled after COVID-19 vaccination. The label giving this sample's cell subset or site can be read as: HCoV-229E spike overlapping peptide pool stimulation. The receptors come from a human donor who received a COVID-19 vaccine.

The rearrangement links TRBV2 to TRBJ2-3; tentative D call: TRBD2 (6 bases). The CDR3 spans 14 residues. V was shortened by 8 bases and J by 5 bases, with 17 bases between the two germline ends. CDR1 SNHLY and CDR2 FYNNEI come from the germline V gene. The CDR3 region has the DNA TGTGCCAGCGCATTCTTGACTAGTGAAGATACGCAGTATTTT. Translating gives CASAFLTSEDTQYF. Full variable domain (missing parts from reference TRBV2 and TRBJ2-3): EPEVTQTPSHQVTQMGQEVILRCVPISNHLYFYWYRQILGQKVEFLVSFYNNEISEKSEIFDDQFSVERPDGSNFTLKIRSTKLEDSAMYFCASAFLTSEDTQYFGPGTRLTVL.

The chain has TRBV5-6 and TRBJ2-3; weak D call: TRBD1 (6 bases). V was shortened by 4 bases and J by 5 bases, with 20 bases between the two germline ends. The V gene's germline CDR1 is SGHDT and CDR2 YYEEEE. The CDR3 runs 16 residues. The CDR3 sequence is CASSPLKGGFGDTQYF. The CDR3 nucleotides read TGTGCCAGCAGCCCACTAAAAGGGGGATTTGGAGATACGCAGTATTTT.

The V call is TRBV6-1, the J call TRBJ2-5; possible D gene TRBD2, 5 bases. The CDR3 runs to 13 residues. Germline CDR1 reads MNHNS; CDR2 reads SASEGT. The V and J ends lost 3 bases and 5 bases respectively, with 10 bases between them. This chain's CDR3 is CASSDYPGETQYF. DNA of the CDR3: TGTGCCAGCAGTGATTATCCGGGGGAGACCCAGTACTTC.

J is TRBJ2-2 and V is TRBV5-4, with 7 bases fitting TRBD1. The V segment lost 2 bases and the J segment 4 bases; nucleotides outside the gene matches: 8. This CDR3 has 16 amino acids. CDR1 and CDR2 from the germline V gene are SGHNT and YYREEE (reference sequence). The chain's CDR3 is CASSLLQGDGTGELFF. The CDR3 DNA reads TGTGCCAGCAGCTTACTCCAGGGGGATGGCACCGGGGAGCTGTTTTTT. The full variable domain, in which reference TRBV5-4 and TRBJ2-2 provide the parts outside the CDR3, is ETGVTQSPTHLIKTRGQQVTLRCSSQSGHNTVSWYQQALGQGPQFIFQYYREEENGRGNFPPRFSGLQFPNYSSELNVNALELDDSALYLCASSLLQGDGTGELFFGEGSRLTVL.

This clone was counted once. The chain is built from TRBV5-4 and TRBJ2-6; TRBD2 agrees at 11 bases. The V gene end was trimmed by 6 bases and the J gene end by 0 bases; junction bases not matched to a gene: 2. This CDR3 has 16 residues. Germline CDR1 and CDR2: SGHNT and YYREEE (reference sequence). The CDR3 loop reads CASNSGGASGANVLTF. The CDR3 DNA reads TGTGCCAGCAATAGCGGGGGGGCCTCTGGGGCCAACGTCCTGACTTTC.

There are a few counts of this clone. The rearrangement joins TRBV19 to TRBJ2-5; TRBD1 is a possible D gene (5 bases). This CDR3 is 15 amino acids long. The ends were cut back, 4 bases at V and 5 bases at J, with 17 bases in the middle. CDR1 LNHDA and CDR2 SQIVND come from the germline V gene (reference sequence). CDR3: CASSTQGLGMETQYF. CDR3 sequence (DNA): TGTGCCAGTAGTACCCAGGGTCTAGGGATGGAGACCCAGTACTTC.

The chain recombines TRBV11-3 with TRBJ2-1; D may be TRBD2 (5 bases). V was shortened by 5 bases and J by 10 bases, with 18 bases between the two germline ends. CDR1 is SGHNT, CDR2 YENEEA, per germline. The CDR3 is 14 residues long. The CDR3 sequence: CASSPRTGSGEQFF. The CDR3 nucleotides read TGTGCCAGCAGCCCTCGGACGGGCTCGGGGGAGCAGTTCTTC.

The chain has TRBV6-5 and TRBJ1-3, with no clear D. The CDR3 is made up of 15 amino acids. CDR1 MNHEY and CDR2 SVGAGI come from the germline V gene. V lost 4 bases and J lost 4, with 14 bases in between. CDR3 sequence (DNA): TGTGCCAGCAGTTCGACGGCCAGCGCGGGAAACACCATATATTTT. This translates into CASSSTASAGNTIYF.

The chain carries TRBV18 and TRBJ1-3; maybe TRBD1 (6 bases). CDR1 is KGHSH, CDR2 LQKENI, per germline. The CDR3 runs 18 residues. V lost 6 bases and J 0 bases, leaving 21 bases between the germline ends. The CDR3 spells CASSASGGRGISGNTIYF. CDR3 coding DNA: TGTGCCAGCTCCGCGAGCGGGGGCAGGGGAATCTCTGGAAACACCATATATTTT.

This clone appeared a single time. This chain joins TRBV6-5 and TRBJ1-3; weak D call: TRBD1 (5 bases). The CDR3 has 13 amino acids. Germline loops: CDR1 MNHEY, CDR2 SVGAGI. Trimming shortened V by 10 bases and J by 4 bases, and 14 bases separated the two germline ends. CDR3 sequence (DNA): TGTGCCACTTTTCGGGGGACGGGAAACACCATATATTTT. This encodes CATFRGTGNTIYF.

In its sample, this clone was seen once. V usage is TRBV6-6 and J usage is TRBJ2-1; D remains unclear. The CDR3 runs 14 residues. V was pared by 2 bases and J by 7 bases, with 12 bases between. CDR1 and CDR2 from the germline V gene are MNHNY and SVGAGI (reference sequence). Here the CDR3 reads CASSYHIRRNEQFF. In DNA, the CDR3 is TGTGCCAGCAGTTACCATATACGAAGGAATGAGCAGTTCTTC.

V gene TRBV5-1 combines with J gene TRBJ2-1, with 10 bases aligning to TRBD1. CDR1 is SGHRS and CDR2 is YFSETQ in the germline V gene. The CDR3 is 16 amino acids. J lost 9 bases, V lost 6 bases, and 15 bases had no gene match. CDR3 nucleotides: TGCGCCAGCACCCAATCCGGGACAGGGGAAACGGTTGAGCAGTTCTTC. Its translation: CASTQSGTGETVEQFF.

This chain uses TRBV6-5 with TRBJ1-2, with TRBD1 matching over 8 bases. Germline V gives CDR1 MNHEY, CDR2 SVGAGI. CDR3 length equals 15 residues. With 2 bases clipped from V and 10 bases from J, the junction kept 12 bases outside the gene matches. CDR3 nucleotide sequence: TGTGCCAGCAGTTACAAGGGGACAGGAGAAATCCCCTACACCTTC. This encodes CASSYKGTGEIPYTF.

V is TRBV19 and J is TRBJ2-1, with D possibly TRBD1 on 6 matching bases. CDR3 length: 15 amino acids. CDR1 is LNHDA and CDR2 is SQIVND in the germline V gene (reference sequence). The V and J ends lost 4 bases and 9 bases respectively, with 19 bases between them. The CDR3 here is CASSNKGQISSEQFF. The CDR3 DNA follows: TGTGCCAGTAGTAACAAAGGACAGATCTCGAGTGAGCAGTTCTTC.

V is TRBV5-6 and J is TRBJ1-5, with D unresolved. Per the germline V gene, CDR1 is SGHDT and CDR2 is YYEEEE. This CDR3 is built from 16 residues. Trimming pared 1 base from V and 4 bases from J, leaving 15 bases between. In nucleotides, the CDR3 is TGTGCCAGCAGCTTGTTTGTCGGAACGACAAATCAGCCCCAGCATTTT. Translating gives CASSLFVGTTNQPQHF.

The rearrangement joins TRBV2 to TRBJ2-3; D gene ambiguous. Trimming took off 0 bases at V and 5 bases at J, with 6 bases between the two ends. The V gene's germline CDR1 is SNHLY and CDR2 FYNNEI. This CDR3 is 13 amino acids long. CDR3 coding DNA: TGTGCCAGCAGTGAAGCTAGGCTAGATACGCAGTATTTT. Translating gives CASSEARLDTQYF.

This clone was seen once. The V and J genes are TRBV5-1 and TRBJ1-2, with D hard to call. In germline, CDR1 is SGHRS, CDR2 YFSETQ. This CDR3 spans 14 amino acids. V was cut by 1 base and J by 8 bases, with 15 bases left in between. CDR3 residues: CASSLISWSGGYTF. The CDR3, as DNA: TGCGCCAGCAGCTTGATTTCTTGGAGCGGGGGCTACACCTTC.

V gene TRBV6-1 combines with J gene TRBJ1-5; D remains ambiguous. With 3 bases removed from V and 0 bases from J, the gap between germline ends came to 9 bases. Germline V lookup: CDR1 MNHNS, CDR2 SASEGT. The CDR3 extends over 15 amino acids. The CDR3 sequence: CASSEGVISNQPQHF. DNA of the CDR3: TGTGCCAGCAGTGAGGGAGTAATTAGCAATCAGCCCCAGCATTTT.

Written as DNA, the CDR3 is TGTGCCAGCAGCGTGACATCTGGGACTCAAGAGACCCAGTACTTC. Translated: CASSVTSGTQETQYF. The J gene is TRBJ2-5, the V gene TRBV9; D is possibly TRBD2 (6 bases). Between the trimmed V and J ends, which lost 2 bases and 2 bases, there was a span of 13 bases. CDR1 is SGDLS, CDR2 YYNGEE, per germline. This CDR3 region has 15 residues.

The gene calls are TRBV6-5 and TRBJ2-1, with a tentative D call TRBD2 (5 bases). V was cut by 6 bases and J by 12 bases, with 15 bases left in between. Germline loops: CDR1 MNHEY, CDR2 SVGAGI. The CDR3 has 12 amino acids. The CDR3 spells CASSAGESGQFF. The CDR3 DNA follows: TGTGCCAGCAGCGCCGGGGAGAGTGGGCAGTTCTTC.

The chain recombines TRBV11-2 with TRBJ2-1, with 8 bases lining up with TRBD1. J was trimmed by 4 bases and V by 1 base; bases with no gene match: 9. Germline-derived CDR1 and CDR2 are SGHAT and FQNNGV. This CDR3 region has 17 residues. DNA of the CDR3: TGTGCCAGCAGCTTAGCCCCTCCAGGGGGCCAATACAATGAGCAGTTCTTC. Translating it yields CASSLAPPGGQYNEQFF.

This clone showed up just once. This chain uses TRBV2 with TRBJ2-5; 10 nucleotides align to TRBD1. Germline V gene lookup returns CDR1 SNHLY and CDR2 FYNNEI. The CDR3 is 14 amino acids. V lost 5 bases and J lost 3; bases outside the gene matches: 3. This CDR3 reads CASSLDRGEETQYF. CDR3 DNA: TGTGCCAGCAGTCTGGACAGGGGGGAAGAGACCCAGTACTTC.

This chain links TRBV5-5 with TRBJ2-6; TRBD1 is a possible D gene (6 bases). The V end was cut by 7 bases, the J end by 4 bases, with 15 bases between. Germline V lookup: CDR1 SGHKS, CDR2 YYEKEE (reference sequence). This CDR3 comprises 15 residues. CDR3 DNA: TGTGCCAGCGGTCTGACAGGTGCCGGGGCCAACGTCCTGACTTTC. Translation: CASGLTGAGANVLTF.

The chain recombines TRBV25-1 with TRBJ1-2; D remains unclear. V was trimmed by 2 bases and J by 4 bases, leaving 8 bases between them. This CDR3 contains 13 residues. Looked up from germline, CDR1 is MGHDK and CDR2 is SYGVNS. Written as DNA, the CDR3 is TGTGCCAGCAGTGAAACCCAGGCCTATGGCTACACCTTC. Translation gives CASSETQAYGYTF.

This clone appeared a few times. This chain connects TRBV19 to TRBJ2-5; D gene uncertain. V was shortened by 1 base and J by 2 bases, with 11 bases between the two germline ends. The length of the CDR3 is 15 residues. CDR1 LNHDA and CDR2 SQIVND come from the germline V gene (reference sequence). CDR3 nucleotide sequence: TGTGCCAGTAGTATAGGCGTGGGAACTCAAGAGACCCAGTACTTC. It encodes CASSIGVGTQETQYF.

J is TRBJ1-1 and V is TRBV15; tentative D call: TRBD1 (6 bases). V was cut by 1 base and J by 5 bases, with 17 bases left in between. Germline lookup yields CDR1 LNHNV and CDR2 YYDKDF (reference sequence). The CDR3 covers 16 residues. CDR3 nucleotides: TGTGCCACCAGCAGAGGGAAGGGGGGAGGGAAGACTGAAGCTTTCTTT. This gives the protein CATSRGKGGGKTEAFF.

The rearrangement links TRBV28 to TRBJ1-5, with 7 bases that match TRBD1. The germline CDR1 and CDR2 sequences are MDHEN and SYDVKM. This CDR3 spans 14 amino acids. V lost 8 bases, J lost 3 bases, and 7 bases stayed unmatched. CDR3 amino acids: CASGVGQLNQPQHF. The CDR3 DNA sequence: TGTGCCAGCGGGGTGGGACAGCTCAATCAGCCCCAGCATTTT.

V gene TRBV14 combines with J gene TRBJ2-2; D may be TRBD1 or TRBD2 (5 bases each). The CDR3 contains 16 residues. Deletions cut 1 base from V and 3 bases from J, with 12 bases between. Germline CDR1 and CDR2: SGHDN and FVKESK. The CDR3 protein is CASSQVRGTYTGELFF. CDR3 sequence (DNA): TGTGCCAGCAGCCAAGTACGAGGGACGTACACCGGGGAGCTGTTTTTT.